The text below deals with one T cell receptor (beta chain). The data are from a study of blood T cell repertoires in COVID-19. About the study: Some COVID-19 samples were acute and others convalescent; all came from the United States, Italy and Spain. From T cells, B-cell-depleted T cells, or PBMCs came the material, which was cDNA or gDNA.

V was clipped by 0 bases and J by 0 bases, with 9 bases between them. Per the germline V gene, CDR1 is SGDLS and CDR2 is YYNGEE. The CDR3 runs to 16 residues. In the original analysis: Nucleated cell counts were estimated from reference gene primer amplification. Profiled with immunoSEQ multiplex PCR; TCRdb holds only in-frame clones, not every one. V and J calls plus clone size are reproduced from that table; the DNA served to infer D and trimming. The table has around 200,000 clones, about 76% seen once. Sequencing used peripheral blood. The chain recombines TRBV9 with TRBJ2-2; D gene ambiguous. This TCR came from a woman aged 40 to 50 with COVID-19, enrolled during active disease. The CDR3 nucleotides read TGTGCCAGCAGCGTAGTGGGCAGGTCGAACACCGGGGAGCTGTTTTTT. Protein: CASSVVGRSNTGELFF. The complete variable domain, with remaining parts taken from reference TRBV9 and TRBJ2-2, reads DSGVTQTPKHLITATGQRVTLRCSPRSGDLSVYWYQQSLDQGLQFLIQYYNGEERAKGNILERFSAQQFPDLHSELNLSSLELGDSALYFCASSVVGRSNTGELFFGEGSRLTVL.